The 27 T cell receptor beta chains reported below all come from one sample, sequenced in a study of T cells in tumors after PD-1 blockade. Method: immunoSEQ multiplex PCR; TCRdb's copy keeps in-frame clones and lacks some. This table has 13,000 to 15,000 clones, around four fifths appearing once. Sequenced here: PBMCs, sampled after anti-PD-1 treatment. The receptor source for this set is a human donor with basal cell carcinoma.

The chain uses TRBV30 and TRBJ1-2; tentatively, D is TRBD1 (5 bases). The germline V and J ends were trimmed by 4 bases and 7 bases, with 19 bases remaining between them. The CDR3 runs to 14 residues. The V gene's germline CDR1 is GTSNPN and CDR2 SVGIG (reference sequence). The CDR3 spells CAWKGDGAGFGYTF. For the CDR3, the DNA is TGTGCCTGGAAGGGAGATGGGGCAGGGTTTGGCTACACCTTC.

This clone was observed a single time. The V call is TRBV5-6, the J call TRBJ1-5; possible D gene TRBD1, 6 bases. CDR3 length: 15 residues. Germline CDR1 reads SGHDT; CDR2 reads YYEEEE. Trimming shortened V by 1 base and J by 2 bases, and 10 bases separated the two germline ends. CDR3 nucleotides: TGTGCCAGCAGCTTGAGGGGGTGGCGCAATCAGCCCCAGCATTTT. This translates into CASSLRGWRNQPQHF.

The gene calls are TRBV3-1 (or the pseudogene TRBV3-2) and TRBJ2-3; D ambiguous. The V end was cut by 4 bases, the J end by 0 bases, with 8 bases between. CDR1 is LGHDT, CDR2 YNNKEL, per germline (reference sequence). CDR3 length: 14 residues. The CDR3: CASSRTDSTDTQYF. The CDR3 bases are TGTGCCAGCAGCCGTACGGACAGCACAGATACGCAGTATTTT.

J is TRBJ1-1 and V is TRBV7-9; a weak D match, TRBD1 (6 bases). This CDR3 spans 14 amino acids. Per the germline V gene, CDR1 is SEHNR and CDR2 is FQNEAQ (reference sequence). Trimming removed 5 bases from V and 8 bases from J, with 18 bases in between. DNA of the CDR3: TGTGCCAGCAGCCGTCCCGGGACATCCATGGAAGCTTTCTTT. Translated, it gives CASSRPGTSMEAFF.

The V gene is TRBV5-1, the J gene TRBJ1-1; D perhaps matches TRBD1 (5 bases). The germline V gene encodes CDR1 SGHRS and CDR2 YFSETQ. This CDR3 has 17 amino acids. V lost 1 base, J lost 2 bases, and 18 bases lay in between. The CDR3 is CASSLFRGPTGNTEAFF. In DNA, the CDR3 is TGCGCCAGCAGCTTGTTCCGGGGCCCTACGGGTAACACTGAAGCTTTCTTT.

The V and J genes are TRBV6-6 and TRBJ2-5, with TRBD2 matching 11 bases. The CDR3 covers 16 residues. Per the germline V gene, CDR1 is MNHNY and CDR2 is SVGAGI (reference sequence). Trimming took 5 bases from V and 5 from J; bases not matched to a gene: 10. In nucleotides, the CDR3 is TGTGCCAGCAGTGGGCGAATAGCGGGGGGGCTGGAGACCCAGTACTTC. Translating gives CASSGRIAGGLETQYF.

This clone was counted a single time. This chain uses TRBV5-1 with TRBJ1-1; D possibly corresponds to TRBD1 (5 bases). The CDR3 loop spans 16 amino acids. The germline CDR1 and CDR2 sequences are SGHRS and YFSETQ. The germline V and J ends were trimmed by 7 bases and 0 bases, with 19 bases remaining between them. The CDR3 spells CASDPGTTGLNTEAFF. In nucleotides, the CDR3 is TGCGCCAGCGACCCAGGGACTACGGGGTTGAACACTGAAGCTTTCTTT.

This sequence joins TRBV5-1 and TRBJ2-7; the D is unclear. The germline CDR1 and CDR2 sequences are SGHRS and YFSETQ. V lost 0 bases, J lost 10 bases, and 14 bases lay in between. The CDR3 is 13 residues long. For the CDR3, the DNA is TGCGCCAGCAGCTTGGAAGGGCCTTTAGAACAGTACTTC. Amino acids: CASSLEGPLEQYF.

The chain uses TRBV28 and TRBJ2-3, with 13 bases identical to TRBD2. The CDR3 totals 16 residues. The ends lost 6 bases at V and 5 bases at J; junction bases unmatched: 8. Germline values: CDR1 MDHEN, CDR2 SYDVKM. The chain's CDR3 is CASSPGLAGAKDTQYF. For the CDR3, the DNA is TGTGCCAGCAGCCCTGGACTAGCGGGAGCGAAAGATACGCAGTATTTT.

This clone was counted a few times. CDR3 bases: TGTGCCAGCAGACTGGACGGCAGCCATCAGCCCCAGCATTTT. It yields the protein CASRLDGSHQPQHF. The chain uses TRBV2 and TRBJ1-5; D unresolved. Germline assignment: CDR1 SNHLY and CDR2 FYNNEI. This CDR3 is 14 amino acids long. Trimming cost V 6 bases and J 5 bases, with 14 bases left between them.

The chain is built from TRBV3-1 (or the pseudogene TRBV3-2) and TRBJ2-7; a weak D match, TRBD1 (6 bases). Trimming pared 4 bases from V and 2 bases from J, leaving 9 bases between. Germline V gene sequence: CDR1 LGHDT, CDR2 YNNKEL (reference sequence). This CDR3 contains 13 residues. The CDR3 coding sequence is TGTGCCAGCAGCCCCCCAGGGGCCTACGAGCAGTACTTC. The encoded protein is CASSPPGAYEQYF.

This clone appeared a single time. For the CDR3, the DNA is TGTGCCAGCAGTTCCACCAACAAGGGCCCTAAGGATGGCTACACCTTC. Translating it yields CASSSTNKGPKDGYTF. The chain couples TRBV6-5 to TRBJ1-2; D uncertain. The CDR3 runs to 16 residues. V was trimmed by 4 bases and J by 6 bases, leaving 21 bases between them. The V gene's germline CDR1 is MNHEY and CDR2 SVGAGI.

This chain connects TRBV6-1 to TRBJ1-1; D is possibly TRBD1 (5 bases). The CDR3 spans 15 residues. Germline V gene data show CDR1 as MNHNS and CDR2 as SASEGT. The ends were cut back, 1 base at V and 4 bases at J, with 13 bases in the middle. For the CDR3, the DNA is TGTGCCAGCAGTGAAGTAAGGGGCGGGGGCACTGAAGCTTTCTTT. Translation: CASSEVRGGGTEAFF.

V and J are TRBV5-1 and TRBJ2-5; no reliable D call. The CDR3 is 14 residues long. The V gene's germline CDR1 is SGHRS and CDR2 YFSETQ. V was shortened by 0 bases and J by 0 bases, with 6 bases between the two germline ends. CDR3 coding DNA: TGCGCCAGCAGCTTGGGTGGGTACCAAGAGACCCAGTACTTC. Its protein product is CASSLGGYQETQYF.

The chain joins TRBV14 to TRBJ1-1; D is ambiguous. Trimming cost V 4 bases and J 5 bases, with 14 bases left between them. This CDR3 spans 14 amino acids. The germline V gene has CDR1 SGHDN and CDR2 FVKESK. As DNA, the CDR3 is TGTGCCAGCAGCCTGGGATGGCCGGGTACTGAAGCTTTCTTT. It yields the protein CASSLGWPGTEAFF. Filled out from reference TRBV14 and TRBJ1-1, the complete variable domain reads EAGVTQFPSHSVIEKGQTVTLRCDPISGHDNLYWYRRVMGKEIKFLLHFVKESKQDESGMPNNRFLAERTGGTYSTLKVQPAELEDSGVYFCASSLGWPGTEAFFGQGTRLTVV.

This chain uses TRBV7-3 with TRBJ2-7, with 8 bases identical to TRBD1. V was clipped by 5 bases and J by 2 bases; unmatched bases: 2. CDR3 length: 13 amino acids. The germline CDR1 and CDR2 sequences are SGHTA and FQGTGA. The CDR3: CASSAQGAYEQYF. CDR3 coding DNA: TGTGCCAGCAGCGCACAGGGGGCCTACGAGCAGTACTTC.

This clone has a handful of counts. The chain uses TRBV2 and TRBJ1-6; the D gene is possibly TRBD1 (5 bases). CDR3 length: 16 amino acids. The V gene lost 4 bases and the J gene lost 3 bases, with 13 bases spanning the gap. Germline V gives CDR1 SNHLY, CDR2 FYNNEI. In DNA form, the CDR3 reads TGTGCCAGCAGTGCTAGACAGTCAGTCTATAATTCACCCCTCCACTTT. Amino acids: CASSARQSVYNSPLHF.

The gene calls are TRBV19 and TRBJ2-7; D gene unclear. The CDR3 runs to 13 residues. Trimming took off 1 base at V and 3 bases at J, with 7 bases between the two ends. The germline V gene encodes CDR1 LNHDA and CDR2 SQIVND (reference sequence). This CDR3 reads CASSIAAYYEQYF. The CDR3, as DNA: TGTGCCAGTAGTATAGCTGCCTACTACGAGCAGTACTTC.

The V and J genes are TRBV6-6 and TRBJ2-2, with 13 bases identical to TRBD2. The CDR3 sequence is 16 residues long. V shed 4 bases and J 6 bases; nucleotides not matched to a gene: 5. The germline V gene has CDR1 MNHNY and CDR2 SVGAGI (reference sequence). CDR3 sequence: CASSSRLAGGPGELFF. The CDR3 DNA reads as TGTGCCAGCAGTTCCAGACTAGCGGGGGGCCCCGGGGAGCTGTTTTTT.

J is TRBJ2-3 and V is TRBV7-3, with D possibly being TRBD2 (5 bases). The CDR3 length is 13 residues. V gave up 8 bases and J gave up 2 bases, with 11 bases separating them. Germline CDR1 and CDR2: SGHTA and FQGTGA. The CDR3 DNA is TGTGCCAGCGCGAGGGCGAACACAGATACGCAGTATTTT. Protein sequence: CASARANTDTQYF.

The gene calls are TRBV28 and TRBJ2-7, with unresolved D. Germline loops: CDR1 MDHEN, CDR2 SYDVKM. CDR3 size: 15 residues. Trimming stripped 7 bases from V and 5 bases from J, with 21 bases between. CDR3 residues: CASTSLQLVQDEQYF. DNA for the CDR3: TGTGCCAGCACGAGCCTACAGCTGGTCCAAGACGAGCAGTACTTC.

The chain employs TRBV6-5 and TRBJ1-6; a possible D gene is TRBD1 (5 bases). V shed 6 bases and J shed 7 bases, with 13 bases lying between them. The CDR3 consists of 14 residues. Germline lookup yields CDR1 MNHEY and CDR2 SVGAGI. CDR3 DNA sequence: TGTGCCAGCAGGAGAGGGACGGTAAATTCACCCCTCCACTTT. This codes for CASRRGTVNSPLHF.

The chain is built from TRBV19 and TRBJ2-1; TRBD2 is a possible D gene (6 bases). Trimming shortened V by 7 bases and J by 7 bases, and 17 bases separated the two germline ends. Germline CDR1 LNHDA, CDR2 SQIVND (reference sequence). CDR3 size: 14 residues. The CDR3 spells CASNWGLATNEQFF. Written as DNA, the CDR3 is TGTGCCAGTAATTGGGGTCTAGCGACAAATGAGCAGTTCTTC.

This chain's CDR3 is CASSQGATGGRVTEAFF. CDR3 sequence (DNA): TGTGCCAGCAGTCAGGGGGCTACAGGGGGTAGGGTCACTGAAGCTTTCTTT. This chain uses TRBV5-5 with TRBJ1-1, with 8 bases identical to TRBD1. This CDR3 comprises 17 residues. V shed 5 bases and J 4 bases; nucleotides not matched to a gene: 16. The germline CDR1 and CDR2 sequences are SGHKS and YYEKEE (reference sequence).

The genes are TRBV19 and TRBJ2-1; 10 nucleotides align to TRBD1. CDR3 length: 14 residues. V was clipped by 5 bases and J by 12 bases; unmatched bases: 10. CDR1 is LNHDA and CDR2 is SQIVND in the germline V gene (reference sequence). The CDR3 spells CASSLATGGRGQFF. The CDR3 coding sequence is TGTGCCAGTAGTCTCGCGACAGGGGGCCGAGGGCAGTTCTTC.

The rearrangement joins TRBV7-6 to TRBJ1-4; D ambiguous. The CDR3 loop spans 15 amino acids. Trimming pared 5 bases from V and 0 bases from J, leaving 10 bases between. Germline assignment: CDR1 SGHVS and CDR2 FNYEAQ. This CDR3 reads CASSRADTTNEKLFF. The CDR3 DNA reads TGTGCCAGCAGCCGCGCAGATACAACTAATGAAAAACTGTTTTTT.

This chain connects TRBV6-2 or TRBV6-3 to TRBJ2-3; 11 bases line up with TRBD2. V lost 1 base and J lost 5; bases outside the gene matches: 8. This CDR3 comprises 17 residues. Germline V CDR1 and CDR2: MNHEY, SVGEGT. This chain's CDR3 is CASSYWVAGGPIDTQYF. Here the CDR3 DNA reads TGTGCCAGCAGTTACTGGGTAGCGGGAGGGCCTATAGATACGCAGTATTTT.